This TCR beta chain was sequenced during a study of blood T cell repertoires in COVID-19. On the study more broadly: Acute and convalescent COVID-19 specimens originated in the United States, Italy and Spain. T cells, B-cell-depleted T cells, or PBMCs provided the cDNA or gDNA that served as material.

Repertoires were generated with immunoSEQ multiplex PCR, while TCRdb's copy carries only in-frame clones and drops some. The sample includes 75,000 or so clones, less than 90% of them seen just once. The receptor comes from a man aged 45-65 years with acute or convalescent COVID-19. The sequencing input was peripheral blood.

Here the CDR3 reads CASSWDSRALNEKLFF. For the CDR3, the DNA is TGTGCCAGCAGTTGGGACAGTAGGGCCCTTAATGAAAAACTGTTTTTT. The rearrangement uses TRBV6-6 and TRBJ1-4, with 7 bases lining up with TRBD1. The J segment lost 4 bases and the V segment lost 4 bases, leaving 9 bases of the junction unmatched. Germline V gene sequence: CDR1 MNHNY, CDR2 SVGAGI (reference sequence). This CDR3 is built from 16 residues.